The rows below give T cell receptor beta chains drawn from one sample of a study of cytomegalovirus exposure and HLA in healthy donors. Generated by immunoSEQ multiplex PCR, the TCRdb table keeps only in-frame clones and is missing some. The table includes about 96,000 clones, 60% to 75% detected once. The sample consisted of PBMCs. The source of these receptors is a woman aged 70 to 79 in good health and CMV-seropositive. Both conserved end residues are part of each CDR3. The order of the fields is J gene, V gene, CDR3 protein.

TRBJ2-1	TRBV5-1	CASSLAGTGPNNEQFF
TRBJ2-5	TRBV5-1	CASSIGPLGGQETQYF
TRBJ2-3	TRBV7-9	CASSLPLWTSGGAADTQYF
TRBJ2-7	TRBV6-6	CASSSSSVSYEQYF
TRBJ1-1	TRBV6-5	CASEDREAFF
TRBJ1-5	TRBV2	CASSVGTGWNQPQHF
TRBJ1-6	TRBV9	CASSVVDRGSPLHF
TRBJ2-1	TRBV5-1	CASSLGGSGSYNEQFF
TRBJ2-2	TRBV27	CASSLFSGTGELFF
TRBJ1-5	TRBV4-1	CASSQGGGSFNQPQHF
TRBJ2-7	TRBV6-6	CASSYLDGTYEQYF
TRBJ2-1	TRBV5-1	CASSSAFGTSGYNEQFF
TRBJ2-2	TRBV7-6	CASSLEVGGSNTGELFF
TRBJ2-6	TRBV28	CASLEGANVLTF
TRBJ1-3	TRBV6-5	CASSPGVGNTIYF
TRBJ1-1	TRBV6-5	CASSYSRGWTEAFF